The rows below give T cell receptor beta chains drawn from one sample of a study of T cell changes during pregnancy in multiple sclerosis. Data came from immunoSEQ multiplex PCR; TCRdb stores just in-frame clones and leaves some out. The sample lists around 60,000 clones, 94% occurring once. Sequences were derived from CD8+ T cells from peripheral blood mononuclear cells, sampled in the third trimester of pregnancy. The receptors shown here come from a female donor with multiple sclerosis, enrolled in a pregnancy study. Both conserved end residues are part of each CDR3. A D gene is named only where the DNA matches it firmly. Expanded clones are given a class, and other clones once, few, many or no size at all.

>TRBJ1-2|TRBV2|-|-
CASSDWGPPSPDGYTF
TGTGCCAGCAGTGATTGGGGGCCCCCATCTCCGGATGGCTACACCTTC
>TRBJ2-5|TRBV5-5|-|-
CASSLARLQETQYF
TGTGCCAGCAGCTTGGCTAGATTACAAGAGACCCAGTACTTC
>TRBJ1-5|TRBV5-1|-|-
CASSLGGDGNQPQHF
TGCGCCAGCAGCTTGGGCGGGGATGGCAATCAGCCCCAGCATTTT
>TRBJ2-7|TRBV13|-|TRBD1
CASSSGQGDEQYF
TGTGCCAGCAGCTCGGGACAGGGGGACGAGCAGTACTTC
>TRBJ2-1|TRBV2|-|TRBD2
CASSEPGLAGGDEQFF
TGTGCCAGCAGTGAACCGGGACTAGCGGGAGGGGATGAGCAGTTCTTC
>TRBJ1-5|TRBV4-1|medium-sized|-
CASSRAIITQPQHF
TGCGCCAGCAGCCGAGCTATCATCACTCAGCCCCAGCATTTT
>TRBJ2-3|TRBV6-5|-|TRBD2
CASSYSVAGLTDTQYF
TGTGCCAGCAGTTACTCGGTAGCGGGGCTGACAGATACGCAGTATTTT
>TRBJ2-1|TRBV9|-|-
CASSVATDSAYSYNEQFF
TGTGCCAGCAGCGTAGCTACAGATAGCGCCTACTCCTACAATGAGCAGTTCTTC
>TRBJ1-5|TRBV5-6|-|TRBD1
CASSFSTGYQPQHF
TGTGCCAGCAGCTTCTCGACAGGGTATCAGCCCCAGCATTTT
>TRBJ2-1|TRBV11-2|-|-
CASSLVTSTEQFF
TGTGCCAGCAGCTTAGTAACTAGCACTGAGCAGTTCTTC
>TRBJ2-7|TRBV30|-|TRBD1
CAWGRDSSYEQYF
TGTGCCTGGGGTCGGGACAGCTCCTACGAGCAGTACTTC
>TRBJ2-3|TRBV12-5|-|-
CASGLMAGDTQYF
TGTGCTAGTGGTTTGATGGCTGGCGATACGCAGTATTTT
>TRBJ2-1|TRBV6-5|once|TRBD1
CASSYYRGYNEQFF
TGTGCCAGCAGTTATTACAGGGGGTACAATGAGCAGTTCTTC
>TRBJ2-7|TRBV2|-|-
CASSDVTVYSYEQYF
TGTGCCAGCAGTGATGTGACAGTCTACTCCTACGAGCAGTACTTC
>TRBJ1-2|TRBV30|-|TRBD1
CAGRDRGDYGYTF
TGTGCCGGCCGGGACAGGGGGGACTATGGCTACACCTTC
>TRBJ2-1|TRBV30|-|-
CAWSVRWSLDYNEQFF
TGTGCCTGGAGTGTACGATGGTCTCTAGATTACAATGAGCAGTTCTTC
>TRBJ2-1|TRBV5-6|-|-
CASSLGTRGRAWVNEQFF
TGTGCCAGCAGCTTGGGCACGAGGGGGAGGGCCTGGGTGAATGAGCAGTTCTTC
>TRBJ1-2|TRBV13|-|TRBD1
CASSEKLQGAQGYTF
TGTGCCAGCAGCGAAAAATTGCAGGGGGCTCAGGGCTACACCTTC
>TRBJ2-2|TRBV5-1|-|TRBD2
CASSLTVQREVPAGELFF
TGCGCCAGCAGCTTGACGGTCCAGCGGGAGGTCCCGGCCGGGGAGCTGTTTTTT
>TRBJ1-2|TRBV5-1|-|TRBD1
CASSPGTGHGYTF
TGCGCCAGCAGCCCGGGGACAGGGCACGGCTACACCTTC
>TRBJ1-1|TRBV5-5|-|-
CASTIRGIGTEAFF
TGTGCCAGCACAATCAGGGGTATTGGCACTGAAGCTTTCTTT
>TRBJ1-6|TRBV30|-|-
CAWSPGGGDPLHF
TGTGCCTGGAGTCCTGGGGGAGGAGATCCCCTCCACTTT
>TRBJ2-7|TRBV14|-|-
CASSLLAGSGYEQYF
TGTGCCAGCAGCCTACTAGCAGGGAGTGGCTACGAGCAGTACTTC
>TRBJ2-2|TRBV6-4|-|TRBD2
CASSPILAGETGELFF
TGTGCCAGCAGTCCTATACTAGCGGGAGAGACCGGGGAGCTGTTTTTT
>TRBJ1-5|TRBV10-3|-|-
CAISPSPQVNQPQHF
TGTGCCATCAGCCCATCCCCCCAGGTAAATCAGCCCCAGCATTTT
>TRBJ2-2|TRBV2|-|-
CASMGGGGSGELFF
TGTGCCAGTATGGGCGGGGGCGGGTCCGGGGAGCTGTTTTTT
>TRBJ1-2|TRBV27|-|TRBD1
CASSLPDRGLGYTF
TGTGCCAGCAGTTTACCTGACAGGGGTCTTGGCTACACCTTC
>TRBJ2-2|TRBV7-2|-|-
CASSPGQLYTGELFF
TGTGCCAGCAGCCCTGGACAGCTGTACACCGGGGAGCTGTTTTTT
>TRBJ1-5|TRBV7-8|-|-
CASSLGWTDSNQPQHF
TGTGCCAGCAGCTTAGGTTGGACTGATAGCAATCAGCCCCAGCATTTT
>TRBJ2-7|TRBV19|-|TRBD2
CASSLGLAGYEQYF
TGTGCCAGTAGTTTGGGACTAGCGGGCTACGAGCAGTACTTC
>TRBJ2-1|TRBV28|once|TRBD2
CASSLGLAGPYNEQFF
TGTGCCAGCAGTTTAGGGCTAGCGGGACCCTACAATGAGCAGTTCTTC
>TRBJ2-1|TRBV7-9|few|TRBD1
CASSFFERGQGEQFF
TGTGCCAGCAGCTTTTTCGAGCGGGGACAGGGTGAGCAGTTCTTC
>TRBJ1-2|TRBV6-5|-|TRBD1
CASRPTGEGVYGYTF
TGTGCCAGCAGACCTACAGGGGAAGGGGTCTATGGCTACACCTTC
>TRBJ1-5|TRBV10-3|few|-
CAISAEGFGQPQHF
TGTGCCATCAGTGCGGAGGGGTTCGGTCAGCCCCAGCATTTT
>TRBJ2-1|TRBV6-5|-|-
CASSLSTDYNEQFF
TGTGCCAGCAGTTTATCGACAGATTACAATGAGCAGTTCTTC